Following are 9 T cell receptor beta chains from one sample sequenced in a study of blood T cell repertoires in COVID-19. Measured with immunoSEQ multiplex PCR; TCRdb has only the in-frame clones, and not every one. The sample includes about 280,000 clones, around 83% of them seen just once. The sequenced material came from PBMCs or T cells enriched from blood (not recorded which). The receptors come from a man aged 40-55 years who had been exposed to COVID-19.

The rearrangement joins TRBV5-8 to TRBJ2-3; D gene ambiguous. The CDR3 length is 13 residues. The V gene's germline CDR1 is SGHTS and CDR2 YDEGEE. The V gene lost 4 bases and the J gene lost 1 base, with 7 bases spanning the gap. The CDR3 loop reads CASSNGGTDTQYF. The CDR3 region has the DNA TGTGCCAGCAGCAACGGAGGCACAGATACGCAGTATTTT. The full variable domain, in which reference TRBV5-8 and TRBJ2-3 provide the parts outside the CDR3, is EAGVTQSPTHLIKTRGQQATLRCSPISGHTSVYWYQQALGLGLQFLLWYDEGEERNRGNFPPRFSGRQFPNYSSELNVNALELEDSALYLCASSNGGTDTQYFGPGTRLTVL.

The rearrangement links TRBV11-2 to TRBJ2-3; TRBD2 agrees at 8 bases. The CDR3 contains 17 residues. Trimming at V came to 1 base and at J to 4 bases, leaving 10 bases not matched to a gene. CDR1 is SGHAT and CDR2 is FQNNGV in the germline V gene. CDR3 residues: CASSLVVVAGGADTQYF. For the CDR3, the DNA is TGTGCCAGCAGCTTAGTGGTTGTGGCGGGAGGCGCAGATACGCAGTATTTT.

CDR3 in DNA: TGTGCCACCAGTGACCAGGGTCCTGCAGAGACCCAGTACTTC. As protein: CATSDQGPAETQYF. The gene calls are TRBV24-1 and TRBJ2-5, with D perhaps TRBD1 (5 bases). The CDR3 consists of 14 residues. V was clipped by 4 bases and J by 4 bases, with 12 bases between them. Looked up from germline, CDR1 is KGHDR and CDR2 is SFDVKD.

The J gene is TRBJ2-5, the V gene TRBV7-9; D not certain. CDR1 is SEHNR and CDR2 is FQNEAQ in the germline V gene (reference sequence). CDR3 length equals 13 residues. V was cut by 5 bases and J by 7 bases, with 14 bases left in between. The CDR3 reads CASSPPRKWTQYF. The CDR3 region has the DNA TGTGCCAGCAGCCCCCCTCGTAAATGGACCCAGTACTTC.

This clone has a handful of counts. V usage is TRBV10-1 and J usage is TRBJ1-4, with D tentatively TRBD1 (5 bases). This CDR3 spans 14 amino acids. The germline V and J ends were trimmed by 5 bases and 5 bases, with 12 bases remaining between them. Germline values: CDR1 WNHNN, CDR2 SYGVQD (reference sequence). The CDR3 sequence is CASSSGRGNEKLFF. CDR3 nucleotides: TGCGCCAGCAGTTCGGGACGGGGGAATGAAAAACTGTTTTTT.

This clone was found once. This rearrangement joins TRBV5-1 to TRBJ2-1; D is uncertain. The length of the CDR3 is 16 residues. V lost 4 bases to trimming and J lost 6 bases, with 20 bases between them. The germline V gene has CDR1 SGHRS and CDR2 YFSETQ. The CDR3 spells CASSPYSSGLINEQFF. CDR3 DNA sequence: TGCGCCAGCAGCCCATACTCCTCCGGTCTGATCAATGAGCAGTTCTTC.

The rearrangement links TRBV15 to TRBJ2-1; 10 positions agree with TRBD2. The J segment lost 5 bases and the V segment lost 5 bases, leaving 12 bases of the junction unmatched. The CDR3 runs to 17 residues. Germline lookup yields CDR1 LNHNV and CDR2 YYDKDF (reference sequence). CDR3 DNA: TGTGCCACCAGCGACGGACTTGGGACTAGCGTAGACAATGAGCAGTTCTTC. It specifies CATSDGLGTSVDNEQFF.

This chain connects TRBV19 to TRBJ2-4; TRBD2 agrees at 7 bases. The length of the CDR3 is 13 residues. V lost 9 bases to trimming and J lost 1 base; unmatched junction nucleotides: 3. Germline V gene sequence: CDR1 LNHDA, CDR2 SQIVND (reference sequence). The CDR3 sequence: CASGGSAKNIQYF. The CDR3 DNA follows: TGTGCCAGCGGGGGGTCGGCCAAAAACATTCAGTACTTC.

The chain employs TRBV5-5 and TRBJ2-5; maybe TRBD1 (6 bases). The CDR3 has 15 amino acids. Germline V CDR1 and CDR2: SGHKS, YYEKEE (reference sequence). Trimming cost V 4 bases and J 2 bases, with 15 bases left between them. CDR3 sequence reads: CASSDGGHPQETQYF. The CDR3 nucleotides read TGTGCCAGCAGCGATGGGGGACATCCTCAAGAGACCCAGTACTTC.